A few counts support the clone carrying this T cell receptor (beta chain). Germline CDR1 reads SGHRS; CDR2 reads YFSETQ. The CDR3 consists of 15 residues. With 3 bases removed from V and 6 bases from J, the gap between germline ends came to 18 bases. This entry comes from a study of cytomegalovirus exposure and HLA in healthy donors. The PCR used 60 Vbeta and 13 Jbeta primers. Measured with immunoSEQ multiplex PCR; TCRdb has only the in-frame clones, and not every one. The sample includes more than 100,000 clones, around 84% of them seen just once. The chain recombines TRBV5-1 with TRBJ1-2, with D perhaps TRBD1 (5 bases). Sequenced input: PBMCs. This sequence was found in a woman aged 25-40 years in good health and CMV-seropositive. CDR3 sequence (DNA): TGCGCCAGCAGCTCCCAGGGCCCTAAGGAAGATGGCTACACCTTC. Residues: CASSSQGPKEDGYTF.